The entry below describes one T cell receptor (beta chain). Its matching antigen is unknown. This record belongs to a study of cytomegalovirus exposure and HLA in healthy donors. Study-level information: HLA-typed donors were the source of 90 million or so unique TCRs, which an early data release held. Whole-study results and caveats: Being indistinguishable, some V segments were excluded, TRBV6-2 and TRBV6-3 among them.

With 60 Vbeta and 13 Jbeta primers, the PCR was carried out. Repertoires were generated with immunoSEQ multiplex PCR, while TCRdb's copy carries only in-frame clones and drops some. The profile shows about 120,000 clones, roughly four fifths of them singletons. The CDR3 has 13 amino acids. From germline, CDR1 is LNHDA and CDR2 SQIVND (reference sequence). Trimming at V came to 9 bases and at J to 6 bases, leaving 7 bases not matched to a gene. This receptor was identified in a woman in her late teens or twenties in good health and CMV-seronegative. The V gene is TRBV19, the J gene TRBJ1-1, with 10 nucleotides matching TRBD1. The sample comprised PBMCs. CDR3 residues: CASRTGGVAEAFF. Here the CDR3 DNA reads TGTGCCAGCCGGACAGGGGGTGTAGCTGAAGCTTTCTTT. Together with reference TRBV19 and TRBJ1-1, the CDR3 gives the full variable domain: DGGITQSPKYLFRKEGQNVTLSCEQNLNHDAMYWYRQDPGQGLRLIYYSQIVNDFQKGDIAEGYSVSREKKESFPLTVTSAQKNPTAFYLCASRTGGVAEAFFGQGTRLTVV.